The present T cell receptor (beta chain) was sequenced within a study of shared clonotypes between healthy human individuals. Data came from immunoSEQ multiplex PCR; TCRdb stores just in-frame clones and leaves some out. Of around 2.1 million clones listed, 93% were seen once; the top ten hold 1.5% to 2%. Positively selected for CCR7, the CD45RO-negative cells used as naive CD8 cells excluded terminally differentiated effector memory CD45RA+ cells. Germline assignment: CDR1 MNHNS and CDR2 SASEGT. The CDR3 has 13 residues. The V end was cut by 2 bases, the J end by 6 bases, with 11 bases between. This chain connects TRBV6-1 to TRBJ2-7; D call uncertain. Sequencing was carried out using naive CD8+ T cells from PBMCs. This receptor was obtained from a man younger than 35 in good health. Some clones in this sample may be carry-over from other donors' samples. The CDR3 reads CASSERVVGEQYF. Written as DNA, the CDR3 is TGTGCCAGCAGTGAAAGGGTTGTGGGCGAGCAGTACTTC.